Here is one TCR beta chain with its context. A second about 7 to 11 cycle PCR used barcoded and J-beta primers. TCRdb reprocessed the 5' RACE reads with MiXCR, giving one entry per CDR3 protein. This table holds approximately 820,000 distinct CDR3 sequences, around 42% found once. Germline loops: CDR1 SGHDT, CDR2 YYEEEE. The V gene end was trimmed by 1 base and the J gene end by 6 bases; junction bases not matched to a gene: 6. The CDR3 is 15 residues long. This specimen belongs to a study of blood T cells in healthy people across ages. Sequences were obtained from blood. The chain combines TRBV5-6 with TRBJ1-5, with 8 nucleotides matching TRBD1. The receptor was isolated from a man between 60 and 70 years old in good health. The CDR3 nucleotides read TGTGCCAGCAGCTTGTGGGACAGGTACTCTCAGCCCCAGCATTTT. This encodes CASSLWDRYSQPQHF.